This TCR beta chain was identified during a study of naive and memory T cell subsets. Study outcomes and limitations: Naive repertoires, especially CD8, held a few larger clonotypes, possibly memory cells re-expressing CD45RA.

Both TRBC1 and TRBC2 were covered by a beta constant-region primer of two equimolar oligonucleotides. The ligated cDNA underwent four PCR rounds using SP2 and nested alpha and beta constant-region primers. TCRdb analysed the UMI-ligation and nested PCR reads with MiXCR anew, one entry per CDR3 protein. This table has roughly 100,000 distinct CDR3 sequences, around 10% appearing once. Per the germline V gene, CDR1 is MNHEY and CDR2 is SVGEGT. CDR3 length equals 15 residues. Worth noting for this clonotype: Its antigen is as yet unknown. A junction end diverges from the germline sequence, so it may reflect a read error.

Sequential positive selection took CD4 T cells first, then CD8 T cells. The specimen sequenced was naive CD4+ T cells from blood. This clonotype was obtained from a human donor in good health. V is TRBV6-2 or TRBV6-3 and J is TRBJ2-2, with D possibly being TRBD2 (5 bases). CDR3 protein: CASSLLLSDTGEPFF. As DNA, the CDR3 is TGTGCCAGCAGTCTCCTGTTGTCTGACACCGGGGAGCCGTTTTTT.